The 21 T cell receptor beta chains in this list originate from one sample, sequenced in a study of shared clonotypes between healthy human individuals. Profiled with immunoSEQ multiplex PCR; TCRdb holds only in-frame clones, not every one. The profile covers roughly 890,000 clones, with 80% to 95% appearing a single time and 24% taken by the ten largest. Naive CD8 isolation took CD45RO-negative cells positively selected for CCR7 and excluded terminally differentiated effector memory CD45RA+ cells. Sequencing was carried out using naive CD8+ T cells sorted from blood. The receptors stem from a man younger than 40 in good health.

The chain employs TRBV4-3 and TRBJ2-2, with 8 nucleotides matching TRBD2. The germline V gene has CDR1 LGHNA and CDR2 YSLEER. The CDR3 spans 13 residues. The ends lost 5 bases at V and 6 bases at J; junction bases unmatched: 2. The chain's CDR3 is CASSSGGSGELFF. The CDR3 DNA follows: TGCGCCAGCAGCTCGGGAGGGTCCGGGGAGCTGTTTTTT.

The rearrangement joins TRBV4-3 to TRBJ1-1; 11 nucleotides match TRBD1. Germline V lookup: CDR1 LGHNA, CDR2 YSLEER. The V segment lost 4 bases and the J segment 0 bases; nucleotides outside the gene matches: 7. The CDR3 length is 17 residues. The CDR3 DNA reads TGCGCCAGCAGCCCGACGGACAGGGGGCCCATGAACACTGAAGCTTTCTTT. Translated, it gives CASSPTDRGPMNTEAFF.

The chain combines TRBV2 with TRBJ2-1; D is unresolved. The CDR3 sequence is 11 residues long. V was pared by 5 bases and J by 6 bases, with 5 bases between. Germline V gene sequence: CDR1 SNHLY, CDR2 FYNNEI. As DNA, the CDR3 is TGTGCCAGCAGTTGGGGCAATGAGCAGTTCTTC. It is translated as CASSWGNEQFF.

The chain carries TRBV9 and TRBJ2-2; D not resolved. Per germline, CDR1 SGDLS and CDR2 YYNGEE. V lost 0 bases and J 0 bases, leaving 12 bases between the germline ends. The length of the CDR3 is 17 residues. CDR3 sequence (DNA): TGTGCCAGCAGCGTAGTAAGAGTGGCCGCGAACACCGGGGAGCTGTTTTTT. It specifies CASSVVRVAANTGELFF.

The chain uses TRBV7-9 and TRBJ1-2; 9 nucleotides agree with TRBD1. This CDR3 contains 18 residues. The germline gives CDR1 SEHNR, CDR2 FQNEAQ (reference sequence). Unmatched junction bases numbered 12, after V lost 2 bases and J lost 2 bases. The CDR3 coding sequence is TGTGCCAGCAGCTTACCTGGGACAGGGCAACTGAGGAACTATGGCTACACCTTC. Encoded protein: CASSLPGTGQLRNYGYTF.

The rearrangement links TRBV9 to TRBJ2-7; D may be TRBD1 (6 bases). Germline lookup yields CDR1 SGDLS and CDR2 YYNGEE. The CDR3 consists of 11 residues. Trimming took 3 bases from V and 11 from J, leaving 12 bases between them. CDR3 amino acids: CASSDDRTKYF. For the CDR3, the DNA is TGTGCCAGCAGCGATGACAGGACGAAGTACTTC.

This chain connects TRBV5-6 to TRBJ1-2; 8 nucleotides line up with TRBD1. With V trimmed by 4 bases and J by 1 base, 6 bases remained unmatched. Germline V gene data show CDR1 as SGHDT and CDR2 as YYEEEE. The CDR3 runs to 15 residues. The CDR3 DNA sequence: TGTGCCAGCAGCCACCCGGACAGGGTTAACTATGGCTACACCTTC. Residues: CASSHPDRVNYGYTF.

The gene calls are TRBV10-1 and TRBJ2-1; 9 bases are shared with TRBD2. Per the germline V gene, CDR1 is WNHNN and CDR2 is SYGVQD (reference sequence). CDR3 length equals 17 residues. The V segment lost 0 bases and the J segment 7 bases; nucleotides outside the gene matches: 10. In nucleotides, the CDR3 is TGCGCCAGCAGTGAGTCACGCGGGAGGGTTCTCGGTAATGAGCAGTTCTTC. Protein sequence: CASSESRGRVLGNEQFF.

The chain is built from TRBV4-1 and TRBJ2-7; the D gene is possibly TRBD2 (6 bases). V was clipped by 0 bases and J by 5 bases, with 17 bases between them. Germline CDR1 and CDR2: MGHRA and YSYEKL. The CDR3 extends over 16 amino acids. This chain's CDR3 is CASSQDLRRGSHEQYF. CDR3 nucleotide sequence: TGCGCCAGCAGCCAAGATTTGAGGAGGGGATCCCACGAGCAGTACTTC.

The rearrangement uses TRBV6-6 and TRBJ2-7, with D maybe TRBD1 (6 bases). Germline V gives CDR1 MNHNY, CDR2 SVGAGI (reference sequence). The CDR3 has 13 amino acids. V gave up 7 bases and J gave up 4 bases, with 14 bases separating them. This CDR3 is CASTSRGFYEQYF. The DNA for the CDR3 is TGTGCCAGCACCTCGAGGGGGTTTTACGAGCAGTACTTC.

The chain has TRBV19 and TRBJ2-6; no clear D gene. The germline V and J ends were trimmed by 3 bases and 0 bases, with 6 bases remaining between them. The germline CDR1 and CDR2 sequences are LNHDA and SQIVND (reference sequence). There are 15 residues in the CDR3. The CDR3 nucleotides are TGTGCCAGTAGTATTTCCCTCTCTGGGGCCAACGTCCTGACTTTC. Its protein product is CASSISLSGANVLTF.

The chain is built from TRBV7-9 and TRBJ2-2, with D unresolved. V lost 2 bases to trimming and J lost 7 bases, with 5 bases between them. CDR3 size: 12 residues. Germline CDR1 SEHNR, CDR2 FQNEAQ (reference sequence). The CDR3 sequence: CASSLPDGELFF. As DNA, the CDR3 is TGTGCCAGCAGCTTACCAGACGGGGAGCTGTTTTTT.

V usage is TRBV27 and J usage is TRBJ2-7; 7 bases match TRBD1. This CDR3 has 13 amino acids. CDR1 MNHEY and CDR2 SMNVEV come from the germline V gene (reference sequence). V lost 7 bases to trimming and J lost 6 bases; unmatched junction nucleotides: 9. The CDR3 reads CASKQTGWSEQYF. CDR3 nucleotides: TGTGCCAGCAAACAGACAGGGTGGTCCGAGCAGTACTTC.

The genes are TRBV27 and TRBJ2-7; D unresolved. The germline CDR1 and CDR2 sequences are MNHEY and SMNVEV (reference sequence). The CDR3 is 13 amino acids. V was trimmed by 6 bases and J by 7 bases, leaving 16 bases between them. CDR3 loop: CASRSRNYKEQYF. In nucleotides, the CDR3 is TGTGCCAGCAGGAGCAGGAACTATAAGGAGCAGTACTTC.

The chain uses TRBV27 and TRBJ2-4; 7 nucleotides line up with TRBD2. From germline, CDR1 is MNHEY and CDR2 SMNVEV (reference sequence). The length of the CDR3 is 14 residues. With V trimmed by 1 base and J by 9 bases, 6 bases remained unmatched. The CDR3 bases are TGTGCCAGCAGTTTATTGGCGGGGGACGGCATTCAGTACTTC. Its protein product is CASSLLAGDGIQYF.

The chain has TRBV5-1 and TRBJ2-1, with a tentative D call TRBD1 (6 bases). CDR1 is SGHRS and CDR2 is YFSETQ in the germline V gene. This CDR3 contains 17 residues. The germline V and J ends were trimmed by 0 bases and 0 bases, with 13 bases remaining between them. CDR3 sequence: CASSLETGTSSYNEQFF. CDR3 bases: TGCGCCAGCAGCTTGGAAACCGGGACAAGCTCCTACAATGAGCAGTTCTTC.

The chain joins TRBV6-4 to TRBJ2-1; D call uncertain. V shed 3 bases and J shed 4 bases, with 7 bases lying between them. This CDR3 contains 13 residues. CDR1 and CDR2 (germline): MRHNA, SNTAGT. The CDR3 protein is CASSDRSYNEQFF. In DNA, the CDR3 is TGTGCCAGCAGTGATCGCTCTTACAATGAGCAGTTCTTC.

The V call is TRBV7-6, the J call TRBJ2-7, with TRBD2 as a possible D gene (6 bases). There are 14 residues in the CDR3. V was trimmed by 0 bases and J by 3 bases, leaving 9 bases between them. CDR1 is SGHVS, CDR2 FNYEAQ, per germline. CDR3 bases: TGTGCCAGCAGCTTAGCGTCGGAGGGCTACGAGCAGTACTTC. It is translated as CASSLASEGYEQYF.

CDR3 amino acids: CASSPYRGLDEQFF. The CDR3 region has the DNA TGCGCCAGCAGCCCCTACAGGGGCTTGGATGAGCAGTTCTTC. The rearrangement joins TRBV5-1 to TRBJ2-1, with TRBD1 identical over 7 bases. The CDR3 spans 14 residues. The germline V gene has CDR1 SGHRS and CDR2 YFSETQ. With V trimmed by 4 bases and J by 8 bases, 9 bases remained unmatched.

This clone occurred once. The chain couples TRBV27 to TRBJ1-5, with 8 bases matching TRBD1. CDR3 length: 18 residues. Trimming took 3 bases from V and 0 from J; bases not matched to a gene: 10. The germline CDR1 and CDR2 sequences are MNHEY and SMNVEV (reference sequence). The CDR3 coding sequence is TGTGCCAGCAGTTTGTACGGGACAGGTGGGTATAGCAATCAGCCCCAGCATTTT. Amino acids: CASSLYGTGGYSNQPQHF.

This chain joins TRBV10-3 and TRBJ1-2; TRBD1 aligns across 8 bases. V shed 4 bases and J 4 bases; nucleotides not matched to a gene: 8. Germline lookup yields CDR1 ENHRY and CDR2 SYGVKD. There are 15 residues in the CDR3. The CDR3 coding sequence is TGTGCCATCAGTGGGCCACAGGGGGGGGTCTATGGCTACACCTTC. Residues: CAISGPQGGVYGYTF.